The rows below give T cell receptor beta chains drawn from one sample of a study of T cells in tumors after PD-1 blockade. The data were produced by immunoSEQ multiplex PCR, yet TCRdb's version contains in-frame clones alone and is incomplete. The table has around 45,000 clones, roughly 73% seen once; the top ten hold over 15%. Sequencing used PBMCs, obtained before anti-PD-1 treatment. The origin of the receptors is a human donor with basal cell carcinoma. Both conserved end residues are part of each CDR3. The order of the fields is V gene, J gene, clone size, D gene, CDR3 DNA, CDR3 protein. A D gene is named only where the DNA matches it firmly. Some rows mark clone size as missing; the rest say once, few, many or name a class of expanded clone.

TRBV28	TRBJ1-5	-	-	TGTGCCAGCAGTTCTGGGACGAGCTGGACGAGCAATCAGCCCCAGCATTTT	CASSSGTSWTSNQPQHF
TRBV5-5	TRBJ1-2	-	TRBD1	TGTGCCAGCAGCCCCGGGACAGGGTACTATGGCTACACCTTC	CASSPGTGYYGYTF
TRBV9	TRBJ2-6	-	TRBD1	TGTGCCAGCAGCCCGACCCCCCGGACAGGCTACTTCTCTGGGGCCAACGTCCTGACTTTC	CASSPTPRTGYFSGANVLTF
TRBV5-1	TRBJ2-1	once	TRBD2	TGCGCCAGCAGCGTACTAGCGGGGGGAGTTAATGAGCAGTTCTTC	CASSVLAGGVNEQFF
TRBV5-1	TRBJ1-2	-	TRBD1	TGCGCCAGCAGCTGGCTGCCCAGGGGGGGCTATGGCTACACCTTC	CASSWLPRGGYGYTF
TRBV7-9	TRBJ2-7	-	-	TGTGCCAGCAGCGTCCTGACTGAAAGCTCCTACGAGCAGTACTTC	CASSVLTESSYEQYF
TRBV6-1	TRBJ2-4	-	-	TGTGCCAGCAGTGAAAATGGTTTTGGCGGTGGGAAAAACATTCAGTACTTC	CASSENGFGGGKNIQYF
TRBV6-5	TRBJ2-3	-	-	TGTGCCAGCAGTTACGGAACCGCAGACACAGATACGCAGTATTTT	CASSYGTADTDTQYF
TRBV28	TRBJ1-2	-	-	TGTGCCAGCAGTTACGTTCTAAATGGCTACACCTTC	CASSYVLNGYTF
TRBV28	TRBJ1-4	-	TRBD1	TGTGCCAGCAGCTCACACCGGGACAGGGGTCATGAAAAACTGTTTTTT	CASSSHRDRGHEKLFF
TRBV6-5	TRBJ1-4	-	-	TGTGCCAGCACCCAGGGGTCCAATGAAAAACTGTTTTTT	CASTQGSNEKLFF
TRBV3-1/TRBV3-2	TRBJ2-2	-	TRBD2	TGTGCCAGCAGCCAATTGTACCTAGCGGGACAAACCGGGGAGCTGTTTTTT	CASSQLYLAGQTGELFF
TRBV9	TRBJ1-2	-	-	TGTGCCAGCAGCTCGGACTTTCGGGAGGGCTACACCTTC	CASSSDFREGYTF
TRBV9	TRBJ2-3	-	TRBD2	TGTGCCAGCAGCGTAGATGCTAGCGGGGGGGCCCAGGATACGCAGTATTTT	CASSVDASGGAQDTQYF
TRBV29-1	TRBJ2-3	-	TRBD2	TGCAGCGGAGAGCTAGCGGGGGGGAGAGATACGCAGTATTTT	CSGELAGGRDTQYF
TRBV19	TRBJ2-2	few	-	TGTGCCAGTAGTATTTCGGCCAGCGGGCACGGGGAGCTGTTTTTT	CASSISASGHGELFF
TRBV4-2	TRBJ1-3	-	-	TGTGCCAGCAGCCAAGCCCCAGGGACTGGAAACACCATATATTTT	CASSQAPGTGNTIYF
TRBV5-1	TRBJ2-3	-	-	TGCGCCAGCAGCGGTTTAACGGGAGATACGCAGTATTTT	CASSGLTGDTQYF
TRBV5-3	TRBJ2-2	few	-	TGTGCCAGAAGCTTGGACACCGGGGAGCTGTTTTTT	CARSLDTGELFF
TRBV6-1	TRBJ1-5	few	TRBD1	TGTGCCAGCAGTGACACAGGGGGCTTTCAGCCCCAGCATTTT	CASSDTGGFQPQHF
TRBV6-1	TRBJ1-3	-	-	TGTGCCAGCAGTGATGCAGTCTCTGGAAACACCATATATTTT	CASSDAVSGNTIYF
TRBV30	TRBJ1-3	-	-	TGTGCCTGGATAATGCAGGCGCAGGTCTCTGGAAACACCATATATTTT	CAWIMQAQVSGNTIYF
TRBV19	TRBJ1-1	-	-	TGTGCCAGTAGTTGGGGGGAAGGCTCTGAAGCTTTCTTT	CASSWGEGSEAFF
TRBV19	TRBJ2-7	-	TRBD1	TGTGCCAGTAGTACCGGCCCGGGACAGGGGGACTACGAGCAGTACTTC	CASSTGPGQGDYEQYF
TRBV28	TRBJ1-1	-	TRBD1	TGTGCCAGCAGTACCAACAGGGGGCAGGACACTGAAGCTTTCTTT	CASSTNRGQDTEAFF
TRBV28	TRBJ1-6	few	TRBD1	TGTGCCACCAACCCCCCACAGGGTAGAGGGGGCCCCCTCCACTTT	CATNPPQGRGGPLHF
TRBV15	TRBJ1-2	-	-	TGTGCCACCAGCAGCCTAGCTAACTATGGCTACACCTTC	CATSSLANYGYTF
TRBV7-9	TRBJ2-1	once	TRBD2	TGTTCCACGGGGGGCAATGAGCAGTTCTTC	CSTGGNEQFF
TRBV12-5	TRBJ1-5	few	-	TGTGCTAGTGGTTTAGCGGGGGAGGGCAATCAGCCCCAGCATTTT	CASGLAGEGNQPQHF
TRBV7-9	TRBJ2-2	-	-	TGTGCCAGCAGCTTAGCCCAGGGGCGGACCGGGGAGCTGTTTTTT	CASSLAQGRTGELFF
TRBV27	TRBJ2-1	few	TRBD2	TGTGCCAGCAGTTTAATTAGCGGGAGGGCCCACAATGAGCAGTTCTTC	CASSLISGRAHNEQFF
TRBV6-6	TRBJ2-5	-	-	TGTGCCAGTAAAGGTGGTTCGGAGACCCAGTACTTC	CASKGGSETQYF
TRBV19	TRBJ1-5	-	TRBD1	TGTGCCAGTAGTGAATGGGACAGGGGGGGTCAGCCCCAGCATTTT	CASSEWDRGGQPQHF
TRBV25-1	TRBJ2-5	-	-	TGTGCCAGCAGTGAATCCGGACCGACAGTCTGGGGGGAGACCCAGTACTTC	CASSESGPTVWGETQYF
TRBV7-2	TRBJ2-2	-	TRBD2	TGTGCCAGCAGCCGTAGCGGGGGTAGCACCGGGGAGCTGTTTTTT	CASSRSGGSTGELFF
TRBV6-5	TRBJ1-3	-	-	TGTGCCAGCAGGTCAACAGGGACTGGAAACACCATATATTTT	CASRSTGTGNTIYF
TRBV12-3/TRBV12-4	TRBJ2-2	-	-	TGTGCCAGCAGTTTCTCCGGGGCCGGGGAGCTGTTTTTT	CASSFSGAGELFF
TRBV5-6	TRBJ2-7	few	TRBD1	TGTGCCAGCAGCTCCAGGACAGGGTTCGACGAGCAGTACTTC	CASSSRTGFDEQYF
TRBV3-1/TRBV3-2	TRBJ1-2	-	-	TGTGCCAGCAGCCGGGAAGGGATGCTGAACCGGGATGGCTACACCTTC	CASSREGMLNRDGYTF
TRBV24-1	TRBJ2-3	-	TRBD1	TGTGCCACCAGTGATTTTCAGTCCAGGGGGACAGATACGCAGTATTTT	CATSDFQSRGTDTQYF
TRBV28	TRBJ2-6	-	TRBD1	TGTGCCAGCAGTTCCCTAGGGGGCGGATCTGCCAACGTCCTGACTTTC	CASSSLGGGSANVLTF
TRBV28	TRBJ1-1	-	-	TGTGCCAGCAGTCCCAGCAATTCAGAAGCTTTCTTT	CASSPSNSEAFF
TRBV5-1	TRBJ2-7	few	-	TGCGCCAGCAGCTTGGTGGGCGAGCAGTACTTC	CASSLVGEQYF
TRBV2	TRBJ1-1	-	-	TGTGCCAGCAGTCTGGCGGTTACCAAGAACACTGAAGCTTTCTTT	CASSLAVTKNTEAFF
TRBV15	TRBJ2-7	few	-	TGTGCCACCAGCAGAGAGGGGGTCTCCTACGAGCAGTACTTC	CATSREGVSYEQYF
TRBV27	TRBJ2-7	-	TRBD1	TGTGCCAGCAGCGACAGGGCTTGGGCCTACGAGCAGTACTTC	CASSDRAWAYEQYF
TRBV29-1	TRBJ1-1	-	-	TGCAGCGTTGACCTGAGGGCGCAAGCTTTCTTT	CSVDLRAQAFF
TRBV6-1	TRBJ1-2	-	TRBD1	TGTGCCAGCAGTGAAGCTATTACAGGGGTTACCTATGGCTACACCTTC	CASSEAITGVTYGYTF